The 14 T cell receptor beta chains presented below share a single source sample, sequenced in a study of blood T cell repertoires in COVID-19. Measured with immunoSEQ multiplex PCR; TCRdb has only the in-frame clones, and not every one. Of some 68,000 clones listed, about 90% are singletons. Sequencing input: peripheral blood. These receptors were collected from a man aged 45-65 years with COVID-19, enrolled during active disease.

This chain joins TRBV3-1 (or the pseudogene TRBV3-2) and TRBJ2-7; 11 bases are shared with TRBD2. The CDR3 contains 16 residues. Germline V gives CDR1 LGHDT, CDR2 YNNKEL (reference sequence). V was clipped by 4 bases and J by 0 bases; unmatched bases: 5. The CDR3 DNA follows: TGTGCCAGCAGCCTGGGACTAGCGGAGGTCTCCTACGAGCAGTACTTC. It codes for CASSLGLAEVSYEQYF.

This sequence joins TRBV19 and TRBJ2-7; maybe TRBD1 (6 bases). Per the germline V gene, CDR1 is LNHDA and CDR2 is SQIVND (reference sequence). The V gene lost 7 bases and the J gene lost 4 bases, with 17 bases spanning the gap. CDR3 length equals 14 residues. The CDR3 loop reads CASKAAAGAYEQYF. The CDR3 nucleotides are TGTGCCAGTAAGGCAGCGGCAGGGGCTTACGAGCAGTACTTC.

The V gene is TRBV4-3, the J gene TRBJ2-1; TRBD2 matches at 12 bases. J was trimmed by 9 bases and V by 1 base; bases with no gene match: 7. Per the germline V gene, CDR1 is LGHNA and CDR2 is YSLEER. The CDR3 is 16 residues long. The CDR3 region is CASSQVLAGGTGEQFF. The CDR3 DNA reads TGCGCCAGCAGCCAAGTTCTAGCGGGAGGGACGGGTGAGCAGTTCTTC.

This chain uses TRBV5-4 with TRBJ1-5; no definite D call. CDR3 length: 16 amino acids. The V gene's germline CDR1 is SGHNT and CDR2 YYREEE (reference sequence). V lost 2 bases and J lost 2, with 14 bases in between. CDR3 sequence: CASSLGSPGGNQPQHF. CDR3 DNA sequence: TGTGCCAGCAGCTTAGGCTCCCCCGGGGGCAATCAGCCCCAGCATTTT.

The genes are TRBV15 and TRBJ2-5; 8 bases fit TRBD1. CDR3 length: 17 residues. The V and J ends lost 3 bases and 5 bases, in that order; junction bases with no gene match: 14. The germline V gene encodes CDR1 LNHNV and CDR2 YYDKDF (reference sequence). Here the CDR3 DNA reads TGTGCCACCAGCAGGGGAGAGGGACAGGTCGTGTGGGAGACCCAGTACTTC. Its translation: CATSRGEGQVVWETQYF. Using reference TRBV15 and TRBJ2-5 for the parts outside the CDR3, the full variable domain is DAMVIQNPRYQVTQFGKPVTLSCSQTLNHNVMYWYQQKSSQAPKLLFHYYDKDFNNEADTPDNFQSRRPNTSFCFLDIRSPGLGDTAMYLCATSRGEGQVVWETQYFGPGTRLLVL.

This rearrangement joins TRBV4-2 to TRBJ2-7; D unresolved. The length of the CDR3 is 15 residues. V lost 3 bases and J lost 2, with 14 bases in between. Germline V gene lookup returns CDR1 LGHNA and CDR2 YNFKEQ. CDR3 residues: CASSQTVTRTYEQYF. CDR3 sequence (DNA): TGTGCCAGCAGCCAGACTGTTACCCGCACCTACGAGCAGTACTTC.

This clone was observed once. The J gene is TRBJ1-2, the V gene TRBV5-1; D possibly corresponds to TRBD1 (6 bases). The V gene's germline CDR1 is SGHRS and CDR2 YFSETQ. The CDR3 is 16 amino acids. V was clipped by 3 bases and J by 2 bases, with 17 bases between them. CDR3 loop: CASSSGGQIWNYGYTF. CDR3 DNA: TGCGCCAGCAGCTCAGGAGGACAGATCTGGAACTATGGCTACACCTTC. Using reference TRBV5-1 and TRBJ1-2 for the parts outside the CDR3, the full variable domain is KAGVTQTPRYLIKTRGQQVTLSCSPISGHRSVSWYQQTPGQGLQFLFEYFSETQRNKGNFPGRFSGRQFSNSRSEMNVSTLELGDSALYLCASSSGGQIWNYGYTFGSGTRLTVV.

The gene calls are TRBV12-3 or TRBV12-4 and TRBJ1-5; 10 bases align to TRBD1. Unmatched junction bases numbered 0, after V lost 6 bases and J lost 4 bases. The CDR3 is made up of 13 amino acids. CDR3 DNA: TGTGCCAGCAGGGGACAGGGGAATCAGCCCCAGCATTTT. As protein: CASRGQGNQPQHF.

The J gene is TRBJ2-5, the V gene TRBV5-5, with a possible D match to TRBD2 (6 bases). With 2 bases removed from V and 5 bases from J, the gap between germline ends came to 13 bases. The CDR3 spans 14 residues. CDR1 is SGHKS and CDR2 is YYEKEE in the germline V gene (reference sequence). The CDR3 protein is CASSLGGVGETQYF. The CDR3 DNA is TGTGCCAGCAGCTTAGGCGGGGTAGGGGAGACCCAGTACTTC.

The V and J genes are TRBV10-3 and TRBJ2-7, with 7 bases matching TRBD2. Germline V gene data show CDR1 as ENHRY and CDR2 as SYGVKD. V lost 2 bases to trimming and J lost 0 bases; unmatched junction nucleotides: 4. The CDR3 has 15 residues. DNA of the CDR3: TGTGCCATCAGTGAGCTTAGCGGGTTCTCCTACGAGCAGTACTTC. Translating it yields CAISELSGFSYEQYF.

In DNA form, the CDR3 reads TGTGCCAGCAGCGTAGTTCCGACAGGGCAAGAGACCCAGTACTTC. Its translation: CASSVVPTGQETQYF. The V and J genes are TRBV9 and TRBJ2-5; 7 positions agree with TRBD1. Germline CDR1 is SGDLS and CDR2 is YYNGEE. Trimming removed 0 bases from V and 2 bases from J; junction bases left unmatched: 4. The CDR3 is made up of 15 amino acids. The complete variable domain, with remaining parts taken from reference TRBV9 and TRBJ2-5, reads DSGVTQTPKHLITATGQRVTLRCSPRSGDLSVYWYQQSLDQGLQFLIQYYNGEERAKGNILERFSAQQFPDLHSELNLSSLELGDSALYFCASSVVPTGQETQYFGPGTRLLVL.

The chain combines TRBV19 with TRBJ1-5, with TRBD1 matching 9 bases. Unmatched junction bases numbered 10, after V lost 4 bases and J lost 3 bases. This CDR3 contains 17 residues. Germline V gives CDR1 LNHDA, CDR2 SQIVND (reference sequence). The CDR3 DNA reads TGTGCCAGTAGTAAGGGACAGGGATACGGAAACAATCAGCCCCAGCATTTT. Its translation: CASSKGQGYGNNQPQHF.

The chain joins TRBV11-3 to TRBJ2-1, with 10 bases fitting TRBD2. From germline, CDR1 is SGHNT and CDR2 YENEEA. V lost 2 bases to trimming and J lost 7 bases; unmatched junction nucleotides: 5. The CDR3 is 15 amino acids. The CDR3 DNA sequence: TGTGCCAGCAGCTTAATGTCTAGCGGGAGTAATGAGCAGTTCTTC. Its protein is CASSLMSSGSNEQFF.

CDR3 amino acids: CASRRTGGSYEQYF. CDR3 nucleotides: TGTGCCAGCAGACGGACAGGGGGCTCCTACGAGCAGTACTTC. The chain uses TRBV6-5 and TRBJ2-7, with 10 bases fitting TRBD1. The germline V gene encodes CDR1 MNHEY and CDR2 SVGAGI. V was clipped by 6 bases and J by 0 bases; unmatched bases: 2. There are 14 residues in the CDR3.